The TCR beta chain under discussion was sequenced for a study of STAT3 mutations in large granular lymphocyte leukemia. Study outcomes and limitations: All newly emerging clones after therapy were STAT3 wild type. Every T-cell large granular lymphocyte leukemia patient had at least one immunodominant TCR beta clonotype.

As to this clone: Its antigen is as yet unknown.

The CDR3 is made up of 14 amino acids. Germline loops: CDR1 LNHNV, CDR2 YYDKDF (reference sequence). V gave up 3 bases and J gave up 3 bases, with 12 bases separating them. Here immunoSEQ multiplex PCR was the method, and the copy in TCRdb shows in-frame clones only, minus some. The sample includes roughly 14,000 clones, around 90% of them seen just once. Source material: peripheral blood mononuclear cells. This chain links TRBV15 with TRBJ2-7; no reliable D call. The sequence came from a woman between 45 and 60 years old with T-cell large granular lymphocyte leukemia. Some clones in this sample may be carry-over from other donors' samples. DNA for the CDR3: TGTGCCACCAGCAGGGGCGCTAACCTCTACGAGCAGTACTTC. Translating gives CATSRGANLYEQYF.